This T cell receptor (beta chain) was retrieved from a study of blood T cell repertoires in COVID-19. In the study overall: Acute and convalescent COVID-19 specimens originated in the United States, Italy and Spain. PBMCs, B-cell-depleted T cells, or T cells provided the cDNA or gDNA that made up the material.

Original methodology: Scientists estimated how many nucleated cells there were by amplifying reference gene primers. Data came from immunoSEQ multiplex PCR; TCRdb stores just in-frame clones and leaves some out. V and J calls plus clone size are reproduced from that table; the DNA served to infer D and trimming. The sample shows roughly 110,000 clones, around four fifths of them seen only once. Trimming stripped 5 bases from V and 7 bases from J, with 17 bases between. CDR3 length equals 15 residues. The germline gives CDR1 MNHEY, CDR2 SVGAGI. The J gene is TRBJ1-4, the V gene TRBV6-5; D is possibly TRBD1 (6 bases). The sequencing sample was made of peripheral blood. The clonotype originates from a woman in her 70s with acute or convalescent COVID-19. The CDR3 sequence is CASSPGGGGGEKLFF. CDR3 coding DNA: TGTGCCAGCAGTCCGGGAGGGGGAGGGGGTGAAAAACTGTTTTTT.